The present entry profiles one T cell receptor beta chain with its context. Trimming pared 0 bases from V and 5 bases from J, leaving 14 bases between. The CDR3 consists of 15 residues. CDR1 and CDR2 from the germline V gene are ENHRY and SYGVKD. Here immunoSEQ multiplex PCR was the method, and the copy in TCRdb shows in-frame clones only, minus some. The sample contains 35,000 to 55,000 clones, 85% to 90% of which appear only once. The data belong to a study of memory CD8 T cells in hepatitis C reinfection. Background on the study: A couple of donors resolved primary infection, then developed chronic reinfection. A positive HCV RNA test after two negatives ≥60 days apart defined reinfection.

Time point specified: peak reinfection, 3 to 8 weeks after reinfection detection. Sorted cells were sequenced directly ex vivo without any in vitro expansion. People who inject drugs from Montreal's HEPCO study were the donors. At all three reinfection time points, viable CD3+ CD8+ CD45RO- cells from a couple of donors served as controls. The chain couples TRBV10-3 to TRBJ2-7, with D possibly matching TRBD2 (6 bases). The sequencing sample was made of naive CD8+ T cells sorted from blood. This TCR was sampled from a man aged 18 to 29 with hepatitis C virus infection. The CDR3 protein is CAISESIGGDHEQYF. DNA of the CDR3: TGTGCCATCAGTGAGTCTATAGGCGGGGACCACGAGCAGTACTTC.